These T cell receptor beta chains were read from a single sample in a study of shared clonotypes between healthy human individuals. Using immunoSEQ multiplex PCR, the repertoire was profiled, and TCRdb retains in-frame clones only, with some absent. The repertoire holds around 2,000,000 clones, just under 95% seen once, with roughly 1% in the top ten. The source material was naive CD8+ T cells sorted from blood. These receptors came from a man between 18 and 35 years old in good health. The CDR3 runs from the conserved cysteine through the conserved F or W. Fields, in order: clone size, J gene, V gene, CDR3 protein. Rows give clone size only sometimes, using once, few, many, or a class for an expanded clone.

clone size: -; J gene: TRBJ2-5; V gene: TRBV27; CDR3 protein: CASSPYGGLIAETQYF
clone size: -; J gene: TRBJ1-1; V gene: TRBV13; CDR3 protein: CASSLAGPLGAFF
clone size: once; J gene: TRBJ2-7; V gene: TRBV28; CDR3 protein: CASSSGTGYEQYF
clone size: -; J gene: TRBJ2-7; V gene: TRBV4-1; CDR3 protein: CASSQIPFKDSSYEQYF
clone size: -; J gene: TRBJ2-7; V gene: TRBV28; CDR3 protein: CASSFTFASYEQYF
clone size: -; J gene: TRBJ2-7; V gene: TRBV7-2; CDR3 protein: CASSLGQGRYEQYF
clone size: -; J gene: TRBJ1-2; V gene: TRBV28; CDR3 protein: CASSPLTGNYGYTF
clone size: -; J gene: TRBJ2-5; V gene: TRBV13; CDR3 protein: CASSFSTSGPQETQYF
clone size: -; J gene: TRBJ2-1; V gene: TRBV25-1; CDR3 protein: CASSGHNEQFF
clone size: -; J gene: TRBJ2-7; V gene: TRBV11-1; CDR3 protein: CASSGRGNSYEQYF
clone size: -; J gene: TRBJ2-5; V gene: TRBV30; CDR3 protein: CAWSVVSLETQYF
clone size: -; J gene: TRBJ1-5; V gene: TRBV23-1; CDR3 protein: CASRHQPQHF
clone size: -; J gene: TRBJ2-2; V gene: TRBV10-2; CDR3 protein: CASSEIAGGNTGELFF
clone size: -; J gene: TRBJ2-5; V gene: TRBV2; CDR3 protein: CASSDLASSGYQETQYF
clone size: -; J gene: TRBJ2-1; V gene: TRBV4-3; CDR3 protein: CASSQDWTSGLSSYNEQFF
clone size: once; J gene: TRBJ2-7; V gene: TRBV7-9; CDR3 protein: CASSLPPGQGISYEQYF
clone size: -; J gene: TRBJ1-5; V gene: TRBV10-2; CDR3 protein: CASSLDSYSNQPQHF
clone size: -; J gene: TRBJ1-3; V gene: TRBV5-4; CDR3 protein: CASSLEGPGGNTIYF
clone size: -; J gene: TRBJ2-7; V gene: TRBV13; CDR3 protein: CASSLWTSGDSYEQYF
clone size: -; J gene: TRBJ1-2; V gene: TRBV27; CDR3 protein: CASSLGQGAGYTF
clone size: once; J gene: TRBJ2-6; V gene: TRBV28; CDR3 protein: CASSLLRGSGANVLTF
clone size: -; J gene: TRBJ2-5; V gene: TRBV6-5; CDR3 protein: CASRPTAGGAETQYF
clone size: -; J gene: TRBJ2-7; V gene: TRBV11-2; CDR3 protein: CASSPPTGEKGSYEQYF
clone size: once; J gene: TRBJ1-1; V gene: TRBV6-1; CDR3 protein: CASSYSLEAFF
clone size: -; J gene: TRBJ2-1; V gene: TRBV27; CDR3 protein: CASSLTSGGYNEQFF
clone size: once; J gene: TRBJ2-1; V gene: TRBV4-1; CDR3 protein: CASSQDGTGLGNEQFF
clone size: -; J gene: TRBJ1-1; V gene: TRBV6-6; CDR3 protein: CASLLQEKTEAFF
clone size: -; J gene: TRBJ1-2; V gene: TRBV13; CDR3 protein: CASSSGQGALGYTF
clone size: -; J gene: TRBJ2-3; V gene: TRBV27; CDR3 protein: CASSLSGLAGWPDTQYF